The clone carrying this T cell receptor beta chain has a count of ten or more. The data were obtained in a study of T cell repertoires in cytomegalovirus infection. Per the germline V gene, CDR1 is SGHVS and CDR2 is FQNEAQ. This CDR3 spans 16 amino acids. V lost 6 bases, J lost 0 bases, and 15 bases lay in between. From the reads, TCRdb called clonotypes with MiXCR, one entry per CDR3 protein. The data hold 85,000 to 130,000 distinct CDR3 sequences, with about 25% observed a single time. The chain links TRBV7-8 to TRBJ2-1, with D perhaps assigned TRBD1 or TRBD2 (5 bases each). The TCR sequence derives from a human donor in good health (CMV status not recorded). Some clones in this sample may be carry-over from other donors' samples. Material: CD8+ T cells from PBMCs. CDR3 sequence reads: CASSSTGPSSYNEQFF. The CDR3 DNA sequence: TGTGCCAGCAGTTCGACGGGACCCAGCTCCTACAATGAGCAGTTCTTC.